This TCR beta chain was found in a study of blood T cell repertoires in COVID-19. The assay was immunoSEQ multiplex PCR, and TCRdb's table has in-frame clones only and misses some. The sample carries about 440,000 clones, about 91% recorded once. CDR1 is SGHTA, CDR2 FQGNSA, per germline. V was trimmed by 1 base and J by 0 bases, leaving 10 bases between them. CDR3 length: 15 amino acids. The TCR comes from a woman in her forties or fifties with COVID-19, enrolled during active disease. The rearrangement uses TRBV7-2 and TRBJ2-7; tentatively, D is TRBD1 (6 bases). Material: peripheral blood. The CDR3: CASSLEGTPSYEQYF. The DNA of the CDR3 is TGTGCCAGCAGCTTAGAAGGGACACCCTCCTACGAGCAGTACTTC.